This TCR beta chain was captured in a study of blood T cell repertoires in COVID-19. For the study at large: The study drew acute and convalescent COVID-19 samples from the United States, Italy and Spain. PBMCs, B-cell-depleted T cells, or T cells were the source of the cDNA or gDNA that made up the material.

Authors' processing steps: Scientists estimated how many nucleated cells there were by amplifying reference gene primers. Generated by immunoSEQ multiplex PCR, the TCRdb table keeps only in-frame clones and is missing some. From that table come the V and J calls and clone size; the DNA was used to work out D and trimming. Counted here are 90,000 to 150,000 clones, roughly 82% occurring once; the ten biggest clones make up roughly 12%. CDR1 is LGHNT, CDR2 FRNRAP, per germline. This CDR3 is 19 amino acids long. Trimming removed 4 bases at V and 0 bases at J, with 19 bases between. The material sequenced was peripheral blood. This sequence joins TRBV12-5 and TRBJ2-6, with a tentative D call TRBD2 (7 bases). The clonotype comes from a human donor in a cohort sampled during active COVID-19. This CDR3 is CASGSPPGGLISGANVLTF. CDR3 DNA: TGTGCTAGTGGTTCCCCACCCGGGGGGCTTATCTCTGGGGCCAACGTCCTGACTTTC.